This T cell receptor beta chain was profiled in a study of beta chain features in type 1 diabetes. Expressed TCRB transcripts were sequenced because the entire RNA isolate underwent reverse transcription. This table comes from immunoSEQ multiplex PCR, and its TCRdb copy is limited to in-frame clones, with some not included. The sample gives fewer than 20,000 clones, approximately 40% of which show up once; 0.53% is in the top ten. The collection from each donor was one heparinised blood draw averaging about 116 mL. Overall study results and limits: There was a moderate but significant shortening of TCRB CDR3s in all four CD4+ subsets of Type 1 diabetes patients.

CDR3 length: 14 amino acids. V trimming: 7 bases; J trimming: 10 bases; junction bases outside the gene matches: 13. From germline, CDR1 is SQVTM and CDR2 ANQGSEA. Note on this clone: Its antigen remains unknown.

The sample comprised stem cell memory CD4+ T cells from blood. The chain has TRBV29-1 and TRBJ1-4, with 9 bases identical to TRBD1. The sequence derives from a woman in her 40s in good health. DNA of the CDR3: TGCAGCGCCGGTTCCGGGACAGGGTTCACAAAACTGTTTTTT. This gives the protein CSAGSGTGFTKLFF. The variable domain in full, with the rest retrieved from reference TRBV29-1 and TRBJ1-4, is SAVISQKPSRDICQRGTSLTIQCQVDSQVTMMFWYRQQPGQSLTLIATANQGSEATYESGFVIDKFPISRPNLTFSTLTVSNMSPEDSSIYLCSAGSGTGFTKLFFGSGTQLSVL.